The 4 T cell receptor beta chains below come from one sample, sequenced in a study of metastatic and nonmetastatic thyroid tumors (dated by TCRdb to the early 2020s). Before undergoing thyroid surgery, none of the patients had been given any kind of treatment. Libraries were constructed by PCR. The instrument given in TCRdb is Illumina HiSeq 4000. TCRdb cleaned the public reads at Q25 with fastp, built clones with MiXCR and kept in-frame beta chains. The sample yields 27,000 or so clones; 16% were counted once. The biggest ten clones account for about 5.7% of the sample. The sequenced sample was blood. The source is a male donor with papillary thyroid cancer or a benign thyroid nodule (not recorded which). Some clones in this sample may be carry-over from other donors' samples.

The sample holds many counts of this clone. The rearrangement links TRBV20-1 to TRBJ2-5; no reliable D call. Trimming stripped 5 bases from V and 4 bases from J, with 8 bases between. This CDR3 is built from 11 residues. The V gene's germline CDR1 is DFQATT and CDR2 SNEGSKA (reference sequence). Written as DNA, the CDR3 is TGCAGTGCTTCCTATCTAGAGACCCAGTACTTC. This encodes CSASYLETQYF.

This clone was counted a few times. The chain has TRBV6-2 or TRBV6-3 and TRBJ2-6; D unclear. The CDR3 spans 15 residues. Germline CDR1 MNHEY, CDR2 SVGEGT. V lost 7 bases and J lost 0, with 10 bases in between. In DNA, the CDR3 is TGTGCCAGCACCCCCAGTAGCTCTGGGGCCAACGTCCTGACTTTC. Its protein is CASTPSSSGANVLTF.

This clone was counted many times. The chain is built from TRBV14 and TRBJ2-7, with 12 nucleotides matching TRBD2. This CDR3 contains 14 residues. CDR1 SGHDN and CDR2 FVKESK come from the germline V gene. V dropped 4 bases and J dropped 3; count of bases not matched to a gene: 1. CDR3 DNA sequence: TGTGCCAGCAGCCTGACTAGCGGGAGCTACGAGCAGTACTTC. Encoded protein: CASSLTSGSYEQYF.

In its sample, this clone is medium-sized. The chain combines TRBV27 with TRBJ2-7; D remains ambiguous. The germline V and J ends were trimmed by 5 bases and 1 base, with 9 bases remaining between them. Germline-derived CDR1 and CDR2 are MNHEY and SMNVEV (reference sequence). The CDR3 has 13 amino acids. The CDR3 spells CASSVAASYEQYF. DNA of the CDR3: TGTGCCAGCAGTGTGGCCGCTTCCTACGAGCAGTACTTC.